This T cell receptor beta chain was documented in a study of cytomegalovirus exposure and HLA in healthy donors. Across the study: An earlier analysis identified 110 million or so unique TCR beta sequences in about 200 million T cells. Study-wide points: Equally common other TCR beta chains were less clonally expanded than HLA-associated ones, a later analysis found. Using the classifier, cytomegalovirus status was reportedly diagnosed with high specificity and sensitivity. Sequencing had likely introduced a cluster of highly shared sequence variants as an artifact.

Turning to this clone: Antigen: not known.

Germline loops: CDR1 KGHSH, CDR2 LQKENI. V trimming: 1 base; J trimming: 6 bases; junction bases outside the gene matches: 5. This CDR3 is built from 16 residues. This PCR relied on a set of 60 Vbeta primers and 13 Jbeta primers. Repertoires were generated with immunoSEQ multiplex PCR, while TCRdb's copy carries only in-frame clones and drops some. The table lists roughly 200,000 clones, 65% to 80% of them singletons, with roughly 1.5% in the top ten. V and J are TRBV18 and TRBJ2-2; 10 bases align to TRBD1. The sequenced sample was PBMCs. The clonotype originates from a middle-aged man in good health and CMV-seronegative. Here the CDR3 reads CASSPRQGAEAGELFF. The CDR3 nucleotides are TGTGCCAGCTCACCACGACAGGGGGCTGAAGCCGGGGAGCTGTTTTTT.